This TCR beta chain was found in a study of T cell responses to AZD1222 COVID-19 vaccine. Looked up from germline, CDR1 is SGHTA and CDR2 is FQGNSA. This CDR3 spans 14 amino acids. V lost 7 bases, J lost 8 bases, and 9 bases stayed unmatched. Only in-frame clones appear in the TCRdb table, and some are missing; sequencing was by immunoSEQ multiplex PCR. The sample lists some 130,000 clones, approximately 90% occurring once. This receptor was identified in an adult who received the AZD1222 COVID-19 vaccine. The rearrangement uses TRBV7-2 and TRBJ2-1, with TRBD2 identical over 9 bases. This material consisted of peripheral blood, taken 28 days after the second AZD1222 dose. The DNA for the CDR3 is TGTGCCAGCACCCATAGCGGGGGTCTTTATGAGCAGTTCTTC. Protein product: CASTHSGGLYEQFF.